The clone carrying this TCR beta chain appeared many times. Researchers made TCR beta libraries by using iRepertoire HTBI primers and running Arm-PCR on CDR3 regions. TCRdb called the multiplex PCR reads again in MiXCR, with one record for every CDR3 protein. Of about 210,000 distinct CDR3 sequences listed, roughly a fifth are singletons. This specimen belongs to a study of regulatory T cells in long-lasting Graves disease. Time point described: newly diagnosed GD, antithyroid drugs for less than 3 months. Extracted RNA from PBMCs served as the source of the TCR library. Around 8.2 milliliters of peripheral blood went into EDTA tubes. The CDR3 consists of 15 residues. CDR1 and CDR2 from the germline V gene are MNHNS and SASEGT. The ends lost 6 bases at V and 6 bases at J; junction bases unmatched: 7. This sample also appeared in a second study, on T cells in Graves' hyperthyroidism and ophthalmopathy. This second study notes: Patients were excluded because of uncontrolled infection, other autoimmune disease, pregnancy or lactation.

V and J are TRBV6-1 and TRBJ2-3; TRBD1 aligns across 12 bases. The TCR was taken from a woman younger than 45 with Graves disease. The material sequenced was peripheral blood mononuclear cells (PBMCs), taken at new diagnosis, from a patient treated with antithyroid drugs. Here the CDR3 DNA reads TGTGCCAGCAGGTCCGGGACAGGGGGCATTGATACGCAGTATTTT. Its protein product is CASRSGTGGIDTQYF.